This T cell receptor beta chain was found in a study of blood T cell repertoires in COVID-19. In the study overall: The samples span acute and convalescent COVID-19 from the United States, Italy and Spain.

CDR1 and CDR2 from the germline V gene are SGHVS and FQNEAQ. V was trimmed by 4 bases and J by 4 bases, leaving 16 bases between them. This CDR3 has 15 residues. As processed by the authors: Scientists estimated how many nucleated cells there were by amplifying reference gene primers. The method was immunoSEQ multiplex PCR; TCRdb's version includes in-frame clones alone and lacks a portion of them. V and J calls and clone size are those listed in that table; D and trimming were worked out from the DNA. The data contain hundreds of thousands of clones, under 90% of them seen just once; the ten biggest clones take up about 5.3%.

Sequences were obtained from PBMCs or T cells enriched from blood (not recorded which). This clonotype originated in a woman aged 45-60 years who had been exposed to COVID-19. The chain links TRBV7-8 to TRBJ1-1; D is unresolved. The CDR3 DNA reads as TGTGCCAGCAGCTCAGCTCCGACTCGGGGCACTGAAGCTTTCTTT. The encoded protein is CASSSAPTRGTEAFF.